These 18 T cell receptor beta chains were all obtained from the same sample, sequenced in a study of T cell repertoires in cytomegalovirus infection. From the reads, TCRdb called clonotypes with MiXCR, one entry per CDR3 protein. The data hold about 260,000 distinct CDR3 sequences, with roughly 13% observed a single time. Sequenced material: PBMCs. These TCRs come from a human donor in good health (CMV status not recorded). Some clones in this sample may be carry-over from other donors' samples.

Concerning this clonotype itself: Just one base apart from a much larger clone, this may be a read error. The chain recombines TRBV6-5 with TRBJ2-5; 8 bases align to TRBD2. The CDR3 loop spans 14 amino acids. Germline V lookup: CDR1 MNHEY, CDR2 SVGAGI. The CDR3 protein is CASTLRDPGGTQNF. The CDR3 nucleotides read TGTGCCAGCACTCTCCGGGACCCGGGAGGGACCCAGAACTTC.

This chain connects TRBV10-3 to TRBJ2-3; 9 nucleotides align to TRBD2. After removal of 6 bases from V and 1 base from J, the junction contained 11 bases not matched to a gene. CDR1 and CDR2 from the germline V gene are ENHRY and SYGVKD. The CDR3 totals 17 residues. In DNA form, the CDR3 reads TGTGCCATCAGACCAGGGTTGGGCGGGGGGGGCACAGATACGCAGTATTTT. This codes for CAIRPGLGGGGTDTQYF.

This clonotype was seen many times. The gene calls are TRBV5-4 and TRBJ1-2, with D hard to call. This CDR3 has 13 residues. V lost 4 bases to trimming and J lost 3 bases, with 10 bases between them. Germline V CDR1 and CDR2: SGHNT, YYREEE (reference sequence). This chain's CDR3 is CASSLEGHYGYTF. CDR3 sequence (DNA): TGTGCCAGCAGCCTGGAGGGTCACTATGGCTACACCTTC.

This clonotype turned up a few times. The V call is TRBV29-1, the J call TRBJ2-5; D perhaps matches TRBD2 (7 bases). Germline values: CDR1 SQVTM, CDR2 ANQGSEA. Trimming took off 3 bases at V and 5 bases at J, with 16 bases between the two ends. CDR3 length equals 14 residues. CDR3: CSVDPVAGAETQYF. CDR3 DNA: TGCAGCGTTGACCCGGTGGCGGGGGCTGAGACCCAGTACTTC.

This clonotype was detected only a few times. The chain joins TRBV6-5 to TRBJ2-1; perhaps TRBD1 as D (6 bases). The CDR3 runs 14 residues. Germline CDR1 reads MNHEY; CDR2 reads SVGAGI. V was pared by 6 bases and J by 10 bases, with 19 bases between. The DNA of the CDR3 is TGTGCCAGCAGACCAGGACAGCCTGTGGTGGAGCAGTTCTTC. This translates into CASRPGQPVVEQFF.

V gene TRBV3-1 combines with J gene TRBJ2-7, with TRBD2 identical over 9 bases. With 1 base clipped from V and 4 bases from J, the junction kept 5 bases outside the gene matches. The CDR3 length is 15 residues. Germline CDR1 reads LGHDT; CDR2 reads YNNKEL (reference sequence). CDR3 region: CASSQAAGGQYEQYF. For the CDR3, the DNA is TGTGCCAGCAGCCAAGCGGCGGGGGGGCAGTACGAGCAGTACTTC.

This clonotype has a count of ten or more. This chain connects TRBV7-2 to TRBJ2-7, with D possibly matching TRBD1 (6 bases). The V end was cut by 5 bases, the J end by 2 bases, with 13 bases between. This CDR3 is built from 14 residues. Germline CDR1 and CDR2: SGHTA and FQGNSA. CDR3: CASSPRRQAYEQYF. CDR3 nucleotide sequence: TGTGCCAGCAGCCCCCGTCGACAGGCCTACGAGCAGTACTTC.

Ten or more counts support this clonotype. This chain joins TRBV7-2 and TRBJ1-6; D gene unclear. V was trimmed by 0 bases and J by 10 bases, leaving 7 bases between them. Germline assignment: CDR1 SGHTA and CDR2 FQGNSA. CDR3 length: 13 amino acids. The CDR3 nucleotides read TGTGCCAGCAGCTTAGCGGTGTTATCACCCCTCCACTTT. Encoded protein: CASSLAVLSPLHF.

This chain joins TRBV20-1 and TRBJ2-1; the D gene is possibly TRBD2 (6 bases). The germline V gene has CDR1 DFQATT and CDR2 SNEGSKA (reference sequence). The CDR3 runs to 12 residues. V shed 2 bases and J shed 9 bases, with 11 bases lying between them. The DNA of the CDR3 is TGCAGTGCTAGAACGACTAGTGTTGAGCAGTTCTTC. Its translation: CSARTTSVEQFF.

This clonotype has a handful of counts. The V gene is TRBV20-1, the J gene TRBJ2-4, with 13 bases aligning to TRBD2. The germline CDR1 and CDR2 sequences are DFQATT and SNEGSKA (reference sequence). With 2 bases clipped from V and 5 bases from J, the junction kept 9 bases outside the gene matches. The CDR3 loop spans 17 amino acids. For the CDR3, the DNA is TGCAGTGCTAGACATGGACTAGCGGGAGTGTGGGAAAACATTCAGTACTTC. It yields the protein CSARHGLAGVWENIQYF.

This clonotype has a count of ten or more. The V call is TRBV7-9, the J call TRBJ2-1, with TRBD2 matching over 7 bases. The CDR3 sequence is 13 residues long. Germline-derived CDR1 and CDR2 are SEHNR and FQNEAQ (reference sequence). The junction had 8 bases not matched to a gene; V was cut back by 7 bases and J by 8 bases. CDR3 sequence reads: CASNGGSSHEQFF. The CDR3 DNA sequence: TGTGCCAGCAACGGCGGGAGTTCCCATGAGCAGTTCTTC.

V gene TRBV7-9 combines with J gene TRBJ2-2, with D perhaps TRBD2 (5 bases). Germline CDR1 is SEHNR and CDR2 is FQNEAQ (reference sequence). Trimming shortened V by 2 bases and J by 3 bases, and 13 bases separated the two germline ends. The CDR3 has 16 residues. CDR3 nucleotides: TGTGCCAGCAGCTTATATACTAGTCGGGACACCGGGGAGCTGTTTTTT. This encodes CASSLYTSRDTGELFF.

In its sample, this clonotype was seen many times. V gene TRBV28 combines with J gene TRBJ2-7, with D perhaps TRBD2 (5 bases). Looked up from germline, CDR1 is MDHEN and CDR2 is SYDVKM. V was pared by 3 bases and J by 0 bases, with 9 bases between. CDR3 length: 14 residues. For the CDR3, the DNA is TGTGCCAGCAGTTTTGGAGGACCCTCCTACGAGCAGTACTTC. Encoded protein: CASSFGGPSYEQYF.

Of note for this clonotype: The junction differs from germline at one of its ends, possibly a read error. The rearrangement links TRBV10-3 to TRBJ2-4; D is possibly TRBD1 or TRBD2 (5 bases each). Germline loops: CDR1 ENHRY, CDR2 SYGVKD. The CDR3 is made up of 12 amino acids. The CDR3 loop is CAFSPNGWDQAF. CDR3 nucleotide sequence: TGTGCCTTCAGTCCGAATGGTTGGGACCAGGCCTTC.

This clonotype was detected ten times or more. This sequence joins TRBV4-1 and TRBJ1-6; no clear D. CDR1 and CDR2 (germline): MGHRA, YSYEKL. V lost 0 bases to trimming and J lost 10 bases, with 13 bases between them. The CDR3 has 15 residues. DNA for the CDR3: TGCGCCAGCAGCCAAGAGATCGGGGAGCGCTCACCCCTCCACTTT. Encoded protein: CASSQEIGERSPLHF.

A few counts support this clonotype. This chain joins TRBV5-4 and TRBJ2-3, with 8 bases lining up with TRBD1. The CDR3 has 15 residues. Trimming removed 2 bases from V and 5 bases from J; junction bases left unmatched: 7. Germline V gives CDR1 SGHNT, CDR2 YYREEE (reference sequence). CDR3 nucleotides: TGTGCCAGCAGCTTTCTTCAGGGGGCAAGAGATACGCAGTATTTT. Translation: CASSFLQGARDTQYF.

The rearrangement uses TRBV3-1 and TRBJ2-7; maybe TRBD1 (6 bases). The V and J ends lost 4 bases and 5 bases respectively, with 12 bases between them. The CDR3 spans 13 residues. The V gene's germline CDR1 is LGHDT and CDR2 YNNKEL (reference sequence). CDR3 loop: CASSLRGTHEQYF. The DNA for the CDR3 is TGTGCCAGCAGCCTCAGGGGTACCCACGAGCAGTACTTC.

The chain carries TRBV5-4 and TRBJ2-2; TRBD1 is a possible D gene (5 bases). Trimming took 6 bases from V and 7 from J, leaving 16 bases between them. Germline CDR1 SGHNT, CDR2 YYREEE (reference sequence). CDR3 length: 14 amino acids. CDR3 nucleotides: TGTGCCAGCAACACCATGCAGGGCGTCGGGGAGCTGTTTTTT. It is translated as CASNTMQGVGELFF.